These 16 T cell receptor beta chains share one sample of origin, sequenced in a study of T cells after posttransplantation cyclophosphamide. Cyclophosphamide on days +3 and +4 followed busulfan-fludarabine conditioning and a marrow graft. Libraries were prepared by immunoSEQ multiplex PCR; TCRdb keeps only in-frame clonotypes and omits some of them. The sample includes tens of thousands of clones, 86% of them seen just once. The starting material was PBMCs, obtained after allogeneic stem cell transplant with posttransplant cyclophosphamide. All receptors come from a female patient in her 30s who received an allogeneic stem cell transplant from an unrelated donor, was CMV-positive, and had no GVHD. T cells may partly derive from the graft donor.

The V call is TRBV6-5, the J call TRBJ2-7, with 10 bases matching TRBD1. Germline V gene data show CDR1 as MNHEY and CDR2 as SVGAGI. This CDR3 has 16 amino acids. V was clipped by 0 bases and J by 2 bases; unmatched bases: 4. Written as DNA, the CDR3 is TGTGCCAGCAGTTACTCGACCGGACAGGGGGCCTACGAGCAGTACTTC. Its translation: CASSYSTGQGAYEQYF.

V and J are TRBV19 and TRBJ2-4; possible D gene TRBD1, 6 bases. Germline V gives CDR1 LNHDA, CDR2 SQIVND (reference sequence). The ends were cut back, 5 bases at V and 7 bases at J, with 24 bases in the middle. The length of the CDR3 is 17 residues. CDR3 nucleotide sequence: TGTGCCAGTAGTTCCGGGACATCAAGAGATCTAGGGAACATTCAGTACTTC. As protein: CASSSGTSRDLGNIQYF.

The rearrangement links TRBV7-8 to TRBJ2-2; D might be TRBD2 (6 bases). CDR1 and CDR2 from the germline V gene are SGHVS and FQNEAQ. CDR3 length: 15 amino acids. V was shortened by 2 bases and J by 1 base, with 8 bases between the two germline ends. The CDR3 bases are TGTGCCAGCAGCTTATTCGGGGGGAACACCGGGGAGCTGTTTTTT. Residues: CASSLFGGNTGELFF.

This clone was picked up a small number of times. The genes are TRBV7-3 and TRBJ1-3; TRBD1 might be the D (5 bases). The length of the CDR3 is 15 residues. Trimming left V 5 bases short and J 1 base short, with 12 bases between. From germline, CDR1 is SGHTA and CDR2 FQGTGA. The CDR3 region is CASSQGANSGNTIYF. The CDR3 region has the DNA TGTGCCAGCAGCCAAGGGGCTAATTCTGGAAACACCATATATTTT.

V gene TRBV10-2 combines with J gene TRBJ1-5, with D unclear. V lost 7 bases to trimming and J lost 3 bases, with 10 bases between them. The CDR3 is made up of 13 amino acids. In germline, CDR1 is WSHSY, CDR2 SAAADI. CDR3 protein: CASNRGFNQPQHF. The CDR3, as DNA: TGCGCCAGCAATCGGGGATTCAATCAGCCCCAGCATTTT.

The CDR3 region has the DNA TGTGCCAGCAGTGCGACAGCCCGCAATCAGCCCCAGCATTTT. Amino acids: CASSATARNQPQHF. The rearrangement uses TRBV2 and TRBJ1-5, with a tentative D call TRBD1 (5 bases). V shed 4 bases and J shed 2 bases, with 9 bases lying between them. Germline-derived CDR1 and CDR2 are SNHLY and FYNNEI. CDR3 size: 14 residues.

The chain has TRBV13 and TRBJ2-7; possibly TRBD1 for D (6 bases). The CDR3 length is 17 residues. Germline assignment: CDR1 PRHDT and CDR2 FYEKMQ (reference sequence). Trimming removed 2 bases at V and 4 bases at J, with 21 bases between. The CDR3 DNA follows: TGTGCCAGCAGCTTATTTGGCGGCAGGGGTGATCCGTACGAGCAGTACTTC. Residues: CASSLFGGRGDPYEQYF. Combining the CDR3 with reference TRBV13 and TRBJ2-7 gives the whole variable domain AAGVIQSPRHLIKEKRETATLKCYPIPRHDTVYWYQQGPGQDPQFLISFYEKMQSDKGSIPDRFSAQQFSDYHSELNMSSLELGDSALYFCASSLFGGRGDPYEQYFGPGTRLTVT.

The chain joins TRBV7-3 to TRBJ1-1; D gene uncertain. The CDR3 contains 13 residues. V gave up 2 bases and J gave up 0 bases, with 4 bases separating them. Germline-derived CDR1 and CDR2 are SGHTA and FQGTGA. The CDR3 DNA is TGTGCCAGCAGCTTATCCTTGAACACTGAAGCTTTCTTT. Amino acid sequence: CASSLSLNTEAFF.

The chain has TRBV15 and TRBJ1-1; D is undetermined. V was trimmed by 0 bases and J by 3 bases, leaving 11 bases between them. The CDR3 extends over 15 amino acids. Germline V gives CDR1 LNHNV, CDR2 YYDKDF (reference sequence). The CDR3 protein is CATSRENPGYTEAFF. In DNA, the CDR3 is TGTGCCACCAGCAGAGAGAACCCGGGGTACACTGAAGCTTTCTTT.

V is TRBV19 and J is TRBJ2-5; unclear D gene. The J call may be mistaken, given a closer DNA end match to TRBJ2-7. The CDR3 is 13 residues long. Germline lookup yields CDR1 LNHDA and CDR2 SQIVND (reference sequence). The CDR3 DNA is TGTGCCAGTAGTATTAGCATTACCTACGAGCAGTACTTC. The encoded protein is CASSISITYEQYF.

The chain recombines TRBV6-5 with TRBJ1-1; 7 bases agree with TRBD1. Trimming at V came to 3 bases and at J to 0 bases, leaving 4 bases not matched to a gene. Germline CDR1 and CDR2: MNHEY and SVGAGI. The CDR3 has 15 residues. For the CDR3, the DNA is TGTGCCAGCAGTTATCAGGGACAGTTGAACACTGAAGCTTTCTTT. This translates into CASSYQGQLNTEAFF.

The rearrangement joins TRBV9 to TRBJ2-3, with D tentatively TRBD2 (6 bases). Deletions cut 0 bases from V and 2 bases from J, with 10 bases between. CDR3 length: 15 residues. Germline values: CDR1 SGDLS, CDR2 YYNGEE. The DNA of the CDR3 is TGTGCCAGCAGCGTAGTGGGGGGTGTCACAGATACGCAGTATTTT. Its protein product is CASSVVGGVTDTQYF.

The rearrangement links TRBV28 to TRBJ1-1, with TRBD1 matching 7 bases. J lost 4 bases, V lost 7 bases, and 15 bases had no gene match. The CDR3 contains 16 residues. Germline CDR1 is MDHEN and CDR2 is SYDVKM. The CDR3 loop reads CASKMTGMSLVTEAFF. The CDR3 DNA reads as TGTGCCAGCAAGATGACAGGGATGAGTCTAGTCACTGAAGCTTTCTTT.

V usage is TRBV4-1 and J usage is TRBJ1-2; 8 bases align to TRBD1. Germline V gives CDR1 MGHRA, CDR2 YSYEKL. The CDR3 totals 14 residues. V trimming: 4 bases; J trimming: 5 bases; junction bases outside the gene matches: 6. The CDR3 DNA reads TGCGCCAGCAGCCGCGGACAGGGCCCGTATGGCTACACCTTC. Amino acid sequence: CASSRGQGPYGYTF.

V gene TRBV19 combines with J gene TRBJ2-5, with D unresolved. The germline CDR1 and CDR2 sequences are LNHDA and SQIVND (reference sequence). The CDR3 length is 11 residues. The V end lost 7 bases, the J end lost 4 bases, and 7 bases lay between the germline ends. CDR3 nucleotide sequence: TGTGCCAGTAACTCTGGAGAGACCCAGTACTTC. Translation gives CASNSGETQYF.

The chain combines TRBV7-6 with TRBJ1-5; 12 positions match TRBD1. The CDR3 contains 18 residues. The V gene's germline CDR1 is SGHVS and CDR2 FNYEAQ. Trimming at V came to 5 bases and at J to 3 bases, leaving 11 bases not matched to a gene. CDR3 region: CASSPGTGGGWDNQPQHF. The CDR3 nucleotides read TGTGCCAGCAGCCCCGGGACAGGGGGCGGGTGGGACAATCAGCCCCAGCATTTT.